Listed below are T cell receptor beta chains from one sample, sequenced in a study of shared clonotypes between healthy human individuals. The data were produced by immunoSEQ multiplex PCR, yet TCRdb's version contains in-frame clones alone and is incomplete. The sample shows 600,000 to 750,000 clones, 90% of them seen only once. Sequenced sample: memory CD8+ T cells from PBMCs. The receptors were gathered from a man aged 18 to 29 in good health. Some clones in this sample may be carry-over from other donors' samples. Each CDR3 is given with its conserved first and last residue. D genes are given only for firm matches.

CDR3aa	CDR3nt	d_gene	j_gene	v_gene
CASSLGPIEFF	TGTGCCAGCAGCTTAGGACCAATCGAGTTCTTC	.	TRBJ2-1	TRBV7-9
CAGSRGNEQFF	TGTGCCGGAAGTAGGGGGAATGAGCAGTTCTTC	.	TRBJ2-1	TRBV28
CASSGRGNHNEKLFF	TGTGCCAGCAGCGGGCGAGGGAACCATAATGAAAAACTGTTTTTT	.	TRBJ1-4	TRBV9
CASSQRRGKQETQYF	TGTGCCAGCAGCCAACGGCGGGGGAAACAGGAGACCCAGTACTTC	TRBD2	TRBJ2-5	TRBV7-9
CASSRTAAFF	TGTGCCAGCAGTCGGACGGCAGCTTTCTTT	.	TRBJ1-1	TRBV2
CASSLSGSPYEQYF	TGTGCCAGCAGCTTAAGTGGGAGTCCCTACGAGCAGTACTTC	.	TRBJ2-7	TRBV7-9
CASSPSENTEAFF	TGTGCCAGTAGTCCTAGCGAGAACACTGAAGCTTTCTTT	.	TRBJ1-1	TRBV19
CASSLRGGTDTQYF	TGTGCCAGCAGTTTGCGGGGGGGCACAGATACGCAGTATTTT	TRBD2	TRBJ2-3	TRBV28
CASSLQGGDNEQFF	TGTGCCAGCAGCTTGCAAGGGGGGGACAATGAGCAGTTCTTC	.	TRBJ2-1	TRBV9
CASSLALFYEQYF	TGTGCCAGCTCCTTGGCTTTGTTCTACGAGCAGTACTTC	.	TRBJ2-7	TRBV18
CASSFDSYEQYF	TGTGCCAGCAGTTTCGACTCCTACGAGCAGTACTTC	.	TRBJ2-7	TRBV7-9
CASREYYGYTF	TGTGCCAGCCGGGAATACTATGGCTACACCTTC	.	TRBJ1-2	TRBV19
CASSFGLGTSTDTQYF	TGTGCCAGCAGCTTCGGTCTGGGTACTAGCACAGATACGCAGTATTTT	.	TRBJ2-3	TRBV7-8
CASSWDANTGELFF	TGTGCCAGCAGTTGGGACGCAAACACCGGGGAGCTGTTTTTT	.	TRBJ2-2	TRBV6-5
CASSPRVLATDTQYF	TGTGCCAGCAGCCCTAGGGTACTAGCTACAGATACGCAGTATTTT	.	TRBJ2-3	TRBV9
CASSREAEGPTIYF	TGTGCCAGCAGCAGGGAGGCGGAGGGTCCCACCATATATTTT	.	TRBJ1-3	TRBV28
CASSYTGGDEKLFF	TGTGCCAGCAGTTACACGGGGGGGGATGAAAAACTGTTTTTT	.	TRBJ1-4	TRBV27
CASSQGVNYEQYF	TGCGCCAGCAGCCAAGGGGTAAACTACGAGCAGTACTTC	.	TRBJ2-7	TRBV4-3
CASSSPGQGARNQPQHF	TGTGCCAGCAGTTCCCCGGGACAGGGGGCGCGTAATCAGCCCCAGCATTTT	TRBD1	TRBJ1-5	TRBV28
CASTGQTYNEQFF	TGTGCCAGCACAGGACAGACCTACAATGAGCAGTTCTTC	.	TRBJ2-1	TRBV9
CAWIVWTGGMNTEAFF	TGTGCCTGGATTGTTTGGACAGGGGGCATGAACACTGAAGCTTTCTTT	TRBD1	TRBJ1-1	TRBV30
CASSFHPTFYYEQYF	TGTGCCAGCAGCTTTCACCCGACTTTTTACTACGAGCAGTACTTC	.	TRBJ2-7	TRBV7-8
CASALTRQNTEAFF	TGTGCCAGCGCCTTAACGAGACAGAACACTGAAGCTTTCTTT	.	TRBJ1-1	TRBV27
CASINRAGNTEAFF	TGTGCCAGCATTAACAGGGCCGGGAACACTGAAGCTTTCTTT	.	TRBJ1-1	TRBV27
CASSRVARGKTGELFF	TGTGCCAGCAGCCGGGTGGCCAGGGGGAAGACCGGGGAGCTGTTTTTT	TRBD1	TRBJ2-2	TRBV7-3
CASSTGPGTGSKTQYF	TGTGCCAGCAGCACCGGCCCAGGGACTGGCTCTAAGACCCAGTACTTC	.	TRBJ2-5	TRBV11-2
CATSLDTGGYNEQFF	TGTGCCACCAGCCTTGACACAGGGGGTTACAATGAGCAGTTCTTC	TRBD1	TRBJ2-1	TRBV15
CATKRLADPYEQYF	TGTGCCACCAAACGTCTAGCGGATCCCTACGAGCAGTACTTC	TRBD2	TRBJ2-7	TRBV10-3
CASTSFTPTSGQETQYF	TGTGCCAGCACCTCCTTTACCCCGACTAGCGGCCAAGAGACCCAGTACTTC	TRBD2	TRBJ2-5	TRBV28
CASSYRTGELFF	TGTGCCAGTAGTTACAGGACCGGGGAGCTGTTTTTT	.	TRBJ2-2	TRBV19
CASSLEGESLGNTIYF	TGTGCCAGCAGCTTGGAGGGAGAGTCTCTGGGAAACACCATATATTTT	.	TRBJ1-3	TRBV5-5